A selection of T cell receptor beta chains follows, all from one sample in a study of T-cell memory formation after mild COVID-19. TCRdb processed the 5' RACE reads anew with MiXCR; each CDR3 protein has one entry. The table includes under 450,000 distinct CDR3 sequences, more than 20% detected once. Material: PBMCs or a T cell subset sorted from them (not recorded which). The receptors shown here come from a man younger than 30 who had mild COVID-19 (a few samples of this study predate the infection). Cell type and time point are not known. The conserved cysteine and the conserved F or W are not part of the CDR3 here. Each record gives: D gene, CDR3 length, clone size, J gene, V gene, CDR3 protein. D genes are given only for firm matches. Clone size appears in some rows only: once, few, many, or a class for an expanded clone.

d_gene: NA; len: 13; abundance: many; j_gene: TRBJ1-5; v_gene: TRBV4-1; CDR3aa: ASSQDMGSNQPQH
d_gene: TRBD1; len: 11; abundance: few; j_gene: TRBJ2-5; v_gene: TRBV5-1; CDR3aa: ASRKGQQETQY
d_gene: NA; len: 14; abundance: NA; j_gene: TRBJ1-4; v_gene: TRBV20-1; CDR3aa: SARDRLTGRGEKLF
d_gene: NA; len: 13; abundance: NA; j_gene: TRBJ2-7; v_gene: TRBV4-1; CDR3aa: ASSYTLGESYEQY
d_gene: NA; len: 12; abundance: NA; j_gene: TRBJ2-4; v_gene: TRBV5-1; CDR3aa: ASSLLEVANIQY
d_gene: TRBD2; len: 15; abundance: NA; j_gene: TRBJ2-1; v_gene: TRBV11-3; CDR3aa: ASSLAGRLAGDNEQF
d_gene: TRBD1; len: 12; abundance: NA; j_gene: TRBJ1-2; v_gene: TRBV10-3; CDR3aa: AISAVTGVYGYT
d_gene: NA; len: 12; abundance: NA; j_gene: TRBJ1-1; v_gene: TRBV9; CDR3aa: ASSATGQYTEAF
d_gene: TRBD1; len: 15; abundance: NA; j_gene: TRBJ2-5; v_gene: TRBV6-5; CDR3aa: ASSWGQDRGGQETQY
d_gene: NA; len: 10; abundance: many; j_gene: TRBJ1-1; v_gene: TRBV28; CDR3aa: ASISPGGEAF
d_gene: NA; len: 11; abundance: NA; j_gene: TRBJ2-1; v_gene: TRBV9; CDR3aa: ASSVGVAGEQF
d_gene: TRBD2; len: 15; abundance: NA; j_gene: TRBJ2-3; v_gene: TRBV7-9; CDR3aa: ASSIRIAGGPADTQY
d_gene: TRBD1; len: 13; abundance: NA; j_gene: TRBJ2-7; v_gene: TRBV7-2; CDR3aa: ASSFGDRSSYEQY
d_gene: TRBD1; len: 12; abundance: NA; j_gene: TRBJ2-3; v_gene: TRBV29-1; CDR3aa: SVAGGGRTDTQY
d_gene: NA; len: 14; abundance: few; j_gene: TRBJ2-2; v_gene: TRBV7-8; CDR3aa: ASSLDAGTNTGELF
d_gene: TRBD1; len: 14; abundance: few; j_gene: TRBJ2-5; v_gene: TRBV28; CDR3aa: ASSSPGTGGFETQY